This T cell receptor beta chain was identified in a study of tumor-infiltrating lymphocytes in oesophageal squamous cell carcinoma (dated by TCRdb to 2016 to 2017). From its cysteine to its phenylalanine, the CDR3 spans 14 amino acids. Only the CDR3 DNA stays, 42 bases, in frame from base 1. CDR1 is given as DFQATT and CDR2 as SNEGSKA, both from the germline V gene (reference sequence). This clonotype was counted only a few times. The target of this receptor is not known. Base qualities are not recorded, but no much larger clone differs from it by a single base. Library prep was done by PCR. Sequencing was performed on an Illumina HiSeq 2000. TCRdb reprocessing: public reads trimmed at Q25 with fastp, clones called with MiXCR, in-frame beta chains kept. Identical CDR3 protein sequences are pooled into one entry, listed with their most common genes and DNA. The sample table holds 20,000 to 25,000 distinct CDR3 sequences, of which 35% to 45% were seen once. The biggest ten clones account for 23% of the sample.

The clonotype was recovered from a male donor with esophageal squamous cell carcinoma. Recombination connected TRBV20-1 to TRBJ2-7; the central 10 bases match TRBD1. TRBJ2-1 explains the end of the DNA better; the J call may be wrong. The specimen sequenced was esophageal tumor tissue. The DNA sequence reads TGCAGTGCTAGCTTCCGGGACAGGGGCAATGAGCAGTTCTTC. This encodes CSASFRDRGNEQFF.